The entry below gives a single T cell receptor beta chain sequence along with its context. Only in-frame clones appear in the TCRdb table, and some are missing; sequencing was by immunoSEQ multiplex PCR. The table includes approximately 46,000 clones, 85% detected once. These data come from a study of blood T cell repertoires in COVID-19. Germline-derived CDR1 and CDR2 are MDHEN and SYDVKM. V lost 4 bases and J lost 6, with 22 bases in between. The CDR3 length is 17 residues. The rearrangement joins TRBV28 to TRBJ1-5; D is uncertain. Specimen: peripheral blood. This sequence was found in a man in his sixties with acute or convalescent COVID-19. DNA of the CDR3: TGTGCCAGCAGTTCCCCCCTTTTGTCGGGGTCATCTCAGCCCCAGCATTTT. Protein product: CASSSPLLSGSSQPQHF.